This record covers a single TCR beta chain. The age range of participants was about 18 to 95 years, with residence in about two dozen US areas. In Cohort 3, a recovered donor had either two negative PCRs, clearance, or symptom resolution. The data belong to a study of blood T cell repertoires in COVID-19. This table comes from immunoSEQ multiplex PCR, and its TCRdb copy is limited to in-frame clones, with some not included. The sample records 250,000 to 300,000 clones, approximately 90% being singletons. Sequenced material: PBMCs or T cells enriched from blood (not recorded which). This clonotype was sampled from a young woman who had recovered from COVID-19.

For the CDR3, the DNA is TGTGCCAGCAGTACGGGACTAGCTTCCCACGAGCAGTACTTC. Protein sequence: CASSTGLASHEQYF. The V call is TRBV6-5, the J call TRBJ2-7; 9 nucleotides agree with TRBD2. V gave up 5 bases and J gave up 5 bases; unmatched junction bases: 7. The CDR3 is 14 residues long. The V gene's germline CDR1 is MNHEY and CDR2 SVGAGI.